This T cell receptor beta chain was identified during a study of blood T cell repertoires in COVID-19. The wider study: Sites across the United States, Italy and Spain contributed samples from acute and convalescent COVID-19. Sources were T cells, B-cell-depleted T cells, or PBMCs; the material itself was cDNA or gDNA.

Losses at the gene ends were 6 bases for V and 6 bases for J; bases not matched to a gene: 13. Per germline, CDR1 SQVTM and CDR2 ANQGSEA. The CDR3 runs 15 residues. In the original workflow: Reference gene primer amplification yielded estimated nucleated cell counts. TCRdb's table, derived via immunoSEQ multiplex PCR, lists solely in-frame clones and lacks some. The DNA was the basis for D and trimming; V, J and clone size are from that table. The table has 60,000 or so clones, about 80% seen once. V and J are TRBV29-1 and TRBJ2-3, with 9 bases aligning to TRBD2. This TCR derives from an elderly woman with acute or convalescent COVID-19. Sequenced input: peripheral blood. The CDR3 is CSVVAGAHRRDTQYF. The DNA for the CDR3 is TGCAGCGTAGTAGCGGGGGCCCATCGGAGGGATACGCAGTATTTT.